This TCR beta chain was recovered during a study of metastatic and nonmetastatic thyroid tumors. Study as a whole: Comparison of repertoires was carried out across blood and tumor or nodule tissue from malignant and benign thyroid patients. Findings and caveats of the study: Benign nodules were reported to have significantly lower TCR beta diversity than malignant thyroid tumors, in blood and tumor.

The table lists this clone with many counts. What it binds is not known. Patients had received no treatment of any kind before thyroid surgery. V lost 1 base and J lost 0; bases outside the gene matches: 5. The germline V gene encodes CDR1 SGHDT and CDR2 YYEEEE. The CDR3 runs 17 residues. In the original processing: A papillary thyroid cancer distant-metastasis classifier was built from CDR3 differences across clinicopathological groups. TCRdb ran MiXCR on the PCR reads. TCRdb, not the original authors, processed these V and J calls. The profile shows 43,000 or so clones, less than 4.5% of them singletons.

V and J are TRBV5-6 and TRBJ2-2; TRBD1 agrees at 8 bases. Material: blood. The TCR originated in a female donor with papillary thyroid cancer or a benign thyroid nodule (not recorded which). Some clones in this sample may be carry-over from other donors' samples. The CDR3 sequence is CASSLLGQVSNTGELFF. The CDR3 DNA follows: TGTGCCAGCAGCTTGTTGGGACAGGTCTCGAACACCGGGGAGCTGTTTTTT.